Listed below are T cell receptor beta chains from one sample, sequenced in a study of low-dose radiotherapy and immunotherapy resistance in tumors. TCRdb called the reads again in MiXCR, with one record for every CDR3 protein. This sample has approximately 42,000 distinct CDR3 sequences, with less than 30% found just once. Source: PBMCs, taken after low-dose radiotherapy plus immunotherapy. The receptors were gathered from a male donor with prostate cancer. Each CDR3 is given with its conserved first and last residue. The D gene is left open where the match is weak. The size of a clone is reported for some rows only, either as once, few or many, or as a class for expanded clones.

j_gene,abundance,d_gene,len,v_gene,CDR3nt,CDR3aa
TRBJ2-2,many,TRBD2,18,TRBV12-3/TRBV12-4,TGTGCCAGCAGTTCCCCAGGACTAGCGGGAGGGTTTGGCGGGGAGCTGTTTTTT,CASSSPGLAGGFGGELFF
TRBJ2-5,NA,NA,15,TRBV3-1,TGTGCCAGCAGCCAATCCCCGGCCTCGGGGGAGACCCAGTACTTC,CASSQSPASGETQYF
TRBJ2-2,NA,NA,14,TRBV4-2,TGTGCCAGCAGCCAAGAGATATGGACCGGGGAGCTGTTTTTT,CASSQEIWTGELFF
TRBJ2-7,NA,TRBD2,12,TRBV10-3,TGTGCCAGCCGGGGGGGGGCAGAAGAGCAGTACTTC,CASRGGAEEQYF
TRBJ2-7,many,TRBD2,16,TRBV5-1,TGCGCCAGCAGCCCTACGTATGGGACTAGCGGGGACGAGCAGTACTTC,CASSPTYGTSGDEQYF
TRBJ2-7,many,NA,12,TRBV13,TGTGCCAGCAGCTTAGCGGGCTTCGAGCAGTACTTC,CASSLAGFEQYF
TRBJ2-1,few,TRBD2,14,TRBV6-2/TRBV6-3,TGTGCCAGCAGTCAAGATAGCGGGGCCAATGAGCAGTTCTTC,CASSQDSGANEQFF
TRBJ2-1,NA,TRBD1,15,TRBV5-6,TGTGCCAGCAGCTTAGGACAGGTTAATGGGAATGAGCAGTTCTTC,CASSLGQVNGNEQFF
TRBJ2-7,few,TRBD2,13,TRBV2,TGTGCCAGCAGCGAAAATAGCGGGACCGAGCAGTACTTC,CASSENSGTEQYF
TRBJ2-2,NA,NA,11,TRBV29-1,TGCAGCGGCAGGAACACCGGGGAGCTGTTTTTT,CSGRNTGELFF
TRBJ2-2,NA,TRBD2,16,TRBV20-1,TGCAGTGCTAGAGATAGTGGGAGGGCCATGGCCGGGGAGCTGTTTTTT,CSARDSGRAMAGELFF
TRBJ2-7,many,TRBD2,15,TRBV5-1,TGCGCCAGCAGCGGACGGGGACTAGCGAAATACGAGCAGTACTTC,CASSGRGLAKYEQYF
TRBJ1-5,NA,TRBD1,15,TRBV19,TGTGCCAGTAGTACGGGACAGGGGATCAATCAGCCCCAGCATTTT,CASSTGQGINQPQHF
TRBJ1-3,many,NA,12,TRBV20-1,TGCAGTGCGTGGGGGGCGGGAAACACCATATATTTT,CSAWGAGNTIYF
TRBJ1-3,many,NA,15,TRBV9,TGTGCCAGCAGCGTAGATGGGGGGCCTGGAAACACCATATATTTT,CASSVDGGPGNTIYF
TRBJ1-1,few,NA,15,TRBV7-5,NA,CISVPVTRRVKGAFF
TRBJ2-3,NA,TRBD2,13,TRBV3-1,TGTGCCAGCAGCTTTGGGGGGGCAGATACGCAGTATTTT,CASSFGGADTQYF
TRBJ1-1,many,TRBD1,14,TRBV19,TGTGCCAGTAGTATGGACAGGGAGGTAACTGAAGCTTTCTTT,CASSMDREVTEAFF
TRBJ1-6,many,NA,17,TRBV6-1,TGTGCCAGCAGTGAATTTTCCCAAAGCACGAGGAATTCACCCCTCCACTTT,CASSEFSQSTRNSPLHF
TRBJ2-7,NA,TRBD2,14,TRBV28,TGTGCCAGCAGTAACAGCGGGAGGGCTTACGAGCAGTACTTC,CASSNSGRAYEQYF
TRBJ2-5,NA,NA,13,TRBV2,TGTGCCAGCACAGTGGGGCCCGGGGAGACCCAGTACTTC,CASTVGPGETQYF
TRBJ1-2,NA,TRBD1,13,TRBV5-1,TGCGCCAGCAGCCAAGAGGACACCAGGGGGCTCACCTTC,CASSQEDTRGLTF
TRBJ2-7,many,NA,14,TRBV2,TGTGCCAGCAGCGGTATGGGGGGGCCCTACGAGCAGTACTTC,CASSGMGGPYEQYF
TRBJ2-7,many,NA,15,TRBV29-1,TGCAGCGTCGTACCAGCGGCGGGGACCGGCCACGAGCAGTACTTC,CSVVPAAGTGHEQYF
TRBJ2-2,NA,NA,15,TRBV5-4,TGTGCCAGCAGCCCCCCAGGGTTCAACACCGGGGAGCTGTTTTTT,CASSPPGFNTGELFF
TRBJ1-2,NA,TRBD1,16,TRBV7-9,TGTGCCAGCAGCTATTCGGACAGGGGGCCTAACTATGGCTACACCTTC,CASSYSDRGPNYGYTF
TRBJ1-2,many,NA,14,TRBV6-2/TRBV6-3,TGTGCCAGCAGTTTACTACAGGGTCTCTATGGCTACACCTTC,CASSLLQGLYGYTF
TRBJ2-1,many,NA,14,TRBV27,TGTGCCAGCAGGAAACTTGAGTTCCACAATGAGCAGTTCTTC,CASRKLEFHNEQFF